Listed here are 25 T cell receptor beta chains from one sample, sequenced in a study of blood T cell repertoires in COVID-19. The method was immunoSEQ multiplex PCR; TCRdb's version includes in-frame clones alone and lacks a portion of them. In the table there are over 400,000 clones, roughly 89% of which are singletons. Sample: peripheral blood. The receptors shown here come from a woman younger than 45 with active or convalescent COVID-19.

The chain uses TRBV19 and TRBJ2-7, with 7 bases lining up with TRBD1. V was pared by 7 bases and J by 2 bases, with 8 bases of the junction left unmatched. The germline V gene has CDR1 LNHDA and CDR2 SQIVND (reference sequence). The CDR3 has 14 amino acids. The CDR3, as DNA: TGTGCCAGTACCAACCCGGGACAGACCTACGAGCAGTACTTC. It encodes CASTNPGQTYEQYF.

The chain's CDR3 is CASSSPTSGRLEQFF. Written as DNA, the CDR3 is TGTGCCAGTAGTAGCCCGACTAGCGGGAGGCTTGAGCAGTTCTTC. The J gene is TRBJ2-1, the V gene TRBV19; TRBD2 matches 13 bases. Germline CDR1 LNHDA, CDR2 SQIVND (reference sequence). V was pared by 4 bases and J by 9 bases, with 6 bases of the junction left unmatched. CDR3 length: 15 residues. Variable domain in full (rest from reference TRBV19 and TRBJ2-1): DGGITQSPKYLFRKEGQNVTLSCEQNLNHDAMYWYRQDPGQGLRLIYYSQIVNDFQKGDIAEGYSVSREKKESFPLTVTSAQKNPTAFYLCASSSPTSGRLEQFFGPGTRLTVL.

This sequence joins TRBV6-6 and TRBJ1-4, with TRBD1 matching 11 bases. V dropped 5 bases and J dropped 8; count of bases not matched to a gene: 10. The V gene's germline CDR1 is MNHNY and CDR2 SVGAGI (reference sequence). CDR3 length equals 16 residues. The CDR3 DNA is TGTGCCAGCAGTGGACAGGGGGCTGGTTTGGAGGAAAAACTGTTTTTT. Protein sequence: CASSGQGAGLEEKLFF.

V gene TRBV5-1 combines with J gene TRBJ2-1; 10 bases are shared with TRBD2. The CDR3 length is 15 residues. Germline V gives CDR1 SGHRS, CDR2 YFSETQ. V was clipped by 3 bases and J by 4 bases; unmatched bases: 4. CDR3 region: CASSSSGSIYNEQFF. The CDR3 DNA sequence: TGCGCCAGCAGCTCTAGCGGGAGTATTTACAATGAGCAGTTCTTC.

The chain employs TRBV5-4 and TRBJ1-1; unclear D gene. The V end was cut by 7 bases, the J end by 5 bases, with 15 bases between. Germline CDR1 reads SGHNT; CDR2 reads YYREEE (reference sequence). The CDR3 is made up of 13 amino acids. DNA of the CDR3: TGTGCCAGCTCTGCCACCCGAGGGACTGAAGCTTTCTTT. This encodes CASSATRGTEAFF.

The chain carries TRBV3-1 (or the pseudogene TRBV3-2) and TRBJ2-1, with 10 positions matching TRBD2. CDR1 is LGHDT and CDR2 is YNNKEL in the germline V gene (reference sequence). The trim removed 1 base at V and 10 bases at J, leaving 7 bases unmatched. The CDR3 totals 15 residues. CDR3 DNA: TGTGCCAGCAGCCAAGCTAGCGGGGGCCCTATCGAGCAGTTCTTC. Translated, it gives CASSQASGGPIEQFF.

The chain joins TRBV15 to TRBJ1-5; 11 nucleotides match TRBD1. Unmatched junction bases numbered 9, after V lost 3 bases and J lost 5 bases. The CDR3 totals 17 residues. Per the germline V gene, CDR1 is LNHNV and CDR2 is YYDKDF (reference sequence). The CDR3 DNA is TGTGCCACCAGCAGCACTCCCGGGACAGGGGGATATCAGCCCCAGCATTTT. Protein sequence: CATSSTPGTGGYQPQHF.

CDR3 in amino acids: CASTPTGAKNQPQHF. In nucleotides, the CDR3 is TGTGCCAGCACCCCGACAGGGGCTAAAAATCAGCCCCAGCATTTT. J is TRBJ1-5 and V is TRBV6-5, with 8 bases fitting TRBD1. Looked up from germline, CDR1 is MNHEY and CDR2 is SVGAGI. V trimming: 7 bases; J trimming: 4 bases; junction bases outside the gene matches: 9. The CDR3 is 15 amino acids.

V is TRBV4-1 and J is TRBJ1-1; no reliable D call. Trimming removed 5 bases from V and 7 bases from J, with 14 bases in between. CDR3 length: 13 residues. The germline V gene encodes CDR1 MGHRA and CDR2 YSYEKL. Here the CDR3 reads CASSLRSGREAFF. The CDR3 DNA sequence: TGCGCCAGCAGCTTGCGATCTGGGCGTGAAGCTTTCTTT.

The chain links TRBV29-1 to TRBJ1-1; the D gene is possibly TRBD1 (6 bases). The V gene lost 6 bases and the J gene lost 0 bases, with 17 bases spanning the gap. The germline CDR1 and CDR2 sequences are SQVTM and ANQGSEA. The CDR3 totals 15 residues. CDR3 in amino acids: CSVVPDSYMNTEAFF. The CDR3 DNA is TGCAGCGTGGTCCCGGACAGCTATATGAACACTGAAGCTTTCTTT. Combining the CDR3 with reference TRBV29-1 and TRBJ1-1 gives the whole variable domain SAVISQKPSRDICQRGTSLTIQCQVDSQVTMMFWYRQQPGQSLTLIATANQGSEATYESGFVIDKFPISRPNLTFSTLTVSNMSPEDSSIYLCSVVPDSYMNTEAFFGQGTRLTVV.

The CDR3 region is CASSARDILGMNTEAFF. Here the CDR3 DNA reads TGTGCCAGCAGTGCCCGGGACATTTTAGGCATGAACACTGAAGCTTTCTTT. The J gene is TRBJ1-1, the V gene TRBV25-1, with D perhaps TRBD1 (6 bases). Trimming removed 4 bases from V and 0 bases from J, with 18 bases in between. The CDR3 runs 17 residues. Germline CDR1 reads MGHDK; CDR2 reads SYGVNS.

This chain connects TRBV30 to TRBJ2-2, with D tentatively TRBD2 (6 bases). There are 15 residues in the CDR3. Germline assignment: CDR1 GTSNPN and CDR2 SVGIG (reference sequence). Trimming took off 3 bases at V and 7 bases at J, with 18 bases between the two ends. As DNA, the CDR3 is TGTGCCTGGAGAAATTGGCGGGAACGGGGCGGGGAGCTGTTTTTT. It is translated as CAWRNWRERGGELFF.

The V call is TRBV11-2, the J call TRBJ1-1; TRBD1 matches 7 bases. J was trimmed by 1 base and V by 3 bases; bases with no gene match: 5. The CDR3 is 15 residues long. CDR1 SGHAT and CDR2 FQNNGV come from the germline V gene. The DNA for the CDR3 is TGTGCCAGCAGCTTCAGGGGGTTCGGGAACACTGAAGCTTTCTTT. Translated: CASSFRGFGNTEAFF.

This clone appeared once. Distinct nucleotide sequences in the sample also encode this CDR3. The chain is built from TRBV29-1 and TRBJ1-2; 8 nucleotides match TRBD1. This CDR3 is built from 12 residues. V was pared by 4 bases and J by 4 bases, with 2 bases of the junction left unmatched. Looked up from germline, CDR1 is SQVTM and CDR2 is ANQGSEA. CDR3 sequence: CSVAGQGYGYTF. DNA for the CDR3: TGCAGCGTTGCTGGACAGGGCTATGGCTACACCTTC.

The rearrangement links TRBV29-1 to TRBJ2-4; TRBD2 aligns across 13 bases. The CDR3 is 13 amino acids. Germline CDR1 reads SQVTM; CDR2 reads ANQGSEA. V was pared by 7 bases and J by 6 bases, with 3 bases of the junction left unmatched. DNA for the CDR3: TGCAGCGCAAGGACTAGCGGGAGAAACATTCAGTACTTC. Translated, it gives CSARTSGRNIQYF.

The V gene is TRBV19, the J gene TRBJ2-5; the match to TRBD2 covers 16 bases. Trimming took 4 bases from V and 3 from J; bases not matched to a gene: 11. The V gene's germline CDR1 is LNHDA and CDR2 SQIVND (reference sequence). The CDR3 consists of 19 residues. As DNA, the CDR3 is TGTGCCAGTAGTACCCGAATGGGGACTAGCGGGGGGGAGAAAGAGACCCAGTACTTC. It encodes CASSTRMGTSGGEKETQYF.

The J gene is TRBJ1-1, the V gene TRBV10-1; TRBD1 is a possible D gene (5 bases). The length of the CDR3 is 16 residues. From germline, CDR1 is WNHNN and CDR2 SYGVQD (reference sequence). The V end lost 0 bases, the J end lost 0 bases, and 11 bases lay between the germline ends. For the CDR3, the DNA is TGCGCCAGCAGTGAGTCTTATGACAGCATGAACACTGAAGCTTTCTTT. Residues: CASSESYDSMNTEAFF.

V is TRBV7-8 and J is TRBJ1-4; 8 bases agree with TRBD1. CDR1 is SGHVS and CDR2 is FQNEAQ in the germline V gene. Germline trimming cut 5 bases from V and 7 bases from J; bases unmatched to any gene: 6. This CDR3 is built from 14 residues. The CDR3 bases are TGTGCCAGCAGCCAGGACAGGGCGAGTGAAAAACTGTTTTTT. The encoded protein is CASSQDRASEKLFF.

The chain recombines TRBV11-2 with TRBJ1-2; TRBD1 is a possible D gene (5 bases). Trimming removed 0 bases from V and 6 bases from J, with 8 bases in between. The CDR3 consists of 13 residues. The germline gives CDR1 SGHAT, CDR2 FQNNGV. CDR3 nucleotides: TGTGCCAGCAGCTTAGATGGCAGGGATGGCTACACCTTC. It encodes CASSLDGRDGYTF.

The chain is built from TRBV19 and TRBJ2-7; the match to TRBD1 covers 7 bases. V trimming: 8 bases; J trimming: 3 bases; junction bases outside the gene matches: 10. The CDR3 sequence is 14 residues long. The germline V gene encodes CDR1 LNHDA and CDR2 SQIVND (reference sequence). The CDR3 DNA sequence: TGTGCCAGTCAAAAGAAGGGGGCCTTCTACGAGCAGTACTTC. Amino acid sequence: CASQKKGAFYEQYF. Together with reference TRBV19 and TRBJ2-7, the CDR3 gives the full variable domain: DGGITQSPKYLFRKEGQNVTLSCEQNLNHDAMYWYRQDPGQGLRLIYYSQIVNDFQKGDIAEGYSVSREKKESFPLTVTSAQKNPTAFYLCASQKKGAFYEQYFGPGTRLTVT.

In this sample, this clone turned up a few times. This CDR3 is also generated by other DNA sequences in the sample. V gene TRBV13 combines with J gene TRBJ2-1; TRBD2 matches 8 bases. Germline V gene data show CDR1 as PRHDT and CDR2 as FYEKMQ (reference sequence). Trimming cost V 0 bases and J 1 base; bases outside gene matches: 11. The CDR3 covers 19 residues. CDR3 amino acids: CASSLGLIVGRGSYNEQFF. Here the CDR3 DNA reads TGTGCCAGCAGCTTAGGCCTAATCGTCGGGAGGGGATCCTACAATGAGCAGTTCTTC.

This clone was detected once. The rearrangement joins TRBV15 to TRBJ2-7; 13 nucleotides line up with TRBD2. Per germline, CDR1 LNHNV and CDR2 YYDKDF (reference sequence). The trim removed 1 base at V and 3 bases at J, leaving 3 bases unmatched. There are 16 residues in the CDR3. CDR3: CATSRGTSGGYYEQYF. CDR3 sequence (DNA): TGTGCCACCAGCAGAGGGACTAGCGGGGGATACTACGAGCAGTACTTC.

The chain joins TRBV3-1 (or the pseudogene TRBV3-2) to TRBJ1-2; possibly TRBD1 for D (6 bases). The V and J ends lost 5 bases and 4 bases respectively, with 11 bases between them. CDR1 and CDR2 (germline): LGHDT, YNNKEL (reference sequence). The CDR3 spans 13 residues. In DNA, the CDR3 is TGTGCCAGCAGCGCAGCGGACAGCTATGGCTACACCTTC. Protein sequence: CASSAADSYGYTF.

This chain uses TRBV6-4 with TRBJ1-2; possible D gene TRBD1, 5 bases. CDR3 length equals 15 residues. The V end was cut by 2 bases, the J end by 7 bases, with 17 bases between. Germline CDR1 MRHNA, CDR2 SNTAGT. The CDR3 DNA reads as TGTGCCAGCAGTGACCCGACAGTTGGTCTGGGTGGCTACACCTTC. Residues: CASSDPTVGLGGYTF.

This chain uses TRBV29-1 with TRBJ2-5; 7 bases are a match to TRBD2. CDR3 length: 13 amino acids. Germline trimming cut 7 bases from V and 4 bases from J; bases unmatched to any gene: 9. The germline V gene has CDR1 SQVTM and CDR2 ANQGSEA. The CDR3 coding sequence is TGCAGCGCAGTGACTAGCTCGGGAGAGACCCAGTACTTC. Translating it yields CSAVTSSGETQYF.